The present T cell receptor (beta chain) was sequenced within a study of shared clonotypes between healthy human individuals. Study background: With ages of 18 to 49, the donors were a couple of women and a few men. Overall study findings and caveats: Limited genetic and exposure-history diversity came from having few donors. The study's rarefaction showed incomplete sorted-subset sequencing despite large depth.

CD4+ cells were split into CD45RA+ naive and CD45RA-negative memory subsets. Generated by immunoSEQ multiplex PCR, the TCRdb table keeps only in-frame clones and is missing some. The sample records 1,400,000 or so clones, about 98.5% being singletons. Comments on this clone: Antigen: not known.

The CDR3 consists of 14 residues. Germline CDR1 reads SGHAT; CDR2 reads FQNNGV. V lost 8 bases and J 5 bases, leaving 16 bases between the germline ends. The specimen sequenced was naive CD4+ T cells sorted from blood. Subset of the sample: CD45RA+ positively selected. The TCR sequence derives from a man in his thirties or forties in good health. The chain links TRBV11-2 to TRBJ1-5, with TRBD1 as a possible D gene (5 bases). Here the CDR3 DNA reads TGTGCCAGCTCGCACGGGCAGGGCTATCAGCCCCAGCATTTT. Translating it yields CASSHGQGYQPQHF.